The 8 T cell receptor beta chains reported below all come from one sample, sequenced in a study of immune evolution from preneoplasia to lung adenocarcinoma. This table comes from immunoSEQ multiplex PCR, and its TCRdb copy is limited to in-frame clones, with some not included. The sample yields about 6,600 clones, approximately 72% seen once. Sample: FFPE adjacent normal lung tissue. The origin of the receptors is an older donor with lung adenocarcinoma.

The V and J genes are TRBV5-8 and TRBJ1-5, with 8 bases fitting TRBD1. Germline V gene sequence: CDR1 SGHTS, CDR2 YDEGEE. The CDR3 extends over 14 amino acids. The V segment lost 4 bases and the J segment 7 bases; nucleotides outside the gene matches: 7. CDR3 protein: CASSLGQGVQPQHF. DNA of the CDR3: TGTGCCAGCAGCCTAGGACAGGGAGTACAGCCCCAGCATTTT.

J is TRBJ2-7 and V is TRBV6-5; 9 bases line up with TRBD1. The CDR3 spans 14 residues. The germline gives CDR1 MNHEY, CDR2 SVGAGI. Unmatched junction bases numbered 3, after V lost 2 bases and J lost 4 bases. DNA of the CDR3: TGTGCCAGCAGTTACGGGACAGGGAAATACGAGCAGTACTTC. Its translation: CASSYGTGKYEQYF.

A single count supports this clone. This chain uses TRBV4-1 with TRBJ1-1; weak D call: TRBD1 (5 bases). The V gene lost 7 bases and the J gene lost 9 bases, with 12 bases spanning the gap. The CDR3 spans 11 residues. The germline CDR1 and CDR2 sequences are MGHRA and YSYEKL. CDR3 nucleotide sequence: TGCGCCAGCAAGGGACGGTTGAAAGCTTTCTTT. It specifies CASKGRLKAFF.

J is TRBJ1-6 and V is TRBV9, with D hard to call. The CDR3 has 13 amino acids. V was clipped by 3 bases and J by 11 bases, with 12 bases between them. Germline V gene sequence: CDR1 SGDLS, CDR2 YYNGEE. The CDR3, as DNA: TGTGCCAGCAGCGCCCTTCCAGATACACCCCTCCACTTT. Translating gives CASSALPDTPLHF.

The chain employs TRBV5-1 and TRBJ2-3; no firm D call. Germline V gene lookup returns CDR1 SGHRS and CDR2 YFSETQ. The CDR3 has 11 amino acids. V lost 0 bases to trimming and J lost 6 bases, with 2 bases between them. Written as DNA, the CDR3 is TGCGCCAGCAGCTTGGGGGATACGCAGTATTTT. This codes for CASSLGDTQYF.

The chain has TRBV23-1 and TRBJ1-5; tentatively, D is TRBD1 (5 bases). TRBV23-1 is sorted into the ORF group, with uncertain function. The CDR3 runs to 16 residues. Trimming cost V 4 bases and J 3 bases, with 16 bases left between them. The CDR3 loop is CASSRIGTAINQPQHF. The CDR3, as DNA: TGCGCCAGCAGTCGCATCGGGACGGCCATCAATCAGCCCCAGCATTTT.

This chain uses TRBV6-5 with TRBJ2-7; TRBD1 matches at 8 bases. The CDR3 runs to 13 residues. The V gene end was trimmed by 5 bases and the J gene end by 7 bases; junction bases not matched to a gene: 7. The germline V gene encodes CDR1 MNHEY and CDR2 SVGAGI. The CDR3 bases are TGTGCCAGCAGTCCCGGGACAGGATGGGAGCAGTACTTC. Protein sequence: CASSPGTGWEQYF.

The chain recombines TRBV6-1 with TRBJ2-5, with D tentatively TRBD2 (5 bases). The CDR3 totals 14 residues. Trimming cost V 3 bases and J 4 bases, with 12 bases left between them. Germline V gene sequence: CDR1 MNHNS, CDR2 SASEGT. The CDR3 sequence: CASSDLAPRETQYF. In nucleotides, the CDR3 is TGTGCCAGCAGTGACCTAGCCCCAAGAGAGACCCAGTACTTC.